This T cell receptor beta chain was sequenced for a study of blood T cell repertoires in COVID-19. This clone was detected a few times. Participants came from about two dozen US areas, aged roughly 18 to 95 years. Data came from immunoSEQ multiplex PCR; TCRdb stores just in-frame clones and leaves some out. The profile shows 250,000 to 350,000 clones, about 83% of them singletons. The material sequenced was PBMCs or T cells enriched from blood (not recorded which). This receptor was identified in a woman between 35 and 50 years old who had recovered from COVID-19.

CDR3 in DNA: TGTGCCAGCAGGGGGGGACTAGCGGGAGATCCCGAGCAGTTCTTC. Residues: CASRGGLAGDPEQFF. The chain carries TRBV11-2 and TRBJ2-1, with 14 bases matching TRBD2. CDR1 SGHAT and CDR2 FQNNGV come from the germline V gene. The CDR3 contains 15 residues. Germline trimming cut 6 bases from V and 10 bases from J; bases unmatched to any gene: 8.